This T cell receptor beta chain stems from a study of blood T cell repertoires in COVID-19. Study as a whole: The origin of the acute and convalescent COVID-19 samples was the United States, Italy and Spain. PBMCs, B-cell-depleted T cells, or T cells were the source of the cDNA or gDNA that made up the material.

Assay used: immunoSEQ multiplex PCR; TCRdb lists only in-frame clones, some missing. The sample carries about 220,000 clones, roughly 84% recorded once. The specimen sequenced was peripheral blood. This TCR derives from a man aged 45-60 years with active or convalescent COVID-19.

In DNA form, the CDR3 reads TGTGCCAGCAGCTTATTACTCCTAAAGGGGACTAGGCGGGACAATGAGCAGTTCTTC. Translated, it gives CASSLLLLKGTRRDNEQFF. The V gene is TRBV7-8, the J gene TRBJ2-1; 8 nucleotides line up with TRBD2. This CDR3 has 19 residues. Germline-derived CDR1 and CDR2 are SGHVS and FQNEAQ. V was clipped by 2 bases and J by 5 bases; unmatched bases: 17. The full variable domain, rest sourced from reference TRBV7-8 and TRBJ2-1, is GAGVSQSPRYKVAKRGQDVALRCDPISGHVSLFWYQQALGQGPEFLTYFQNEAQLDKSGLPSDRFFAERPEGSVSTLKIQRTQQEDSAVYLCASSLLLLKGTRRDNEQFFGPGTRLTVL.